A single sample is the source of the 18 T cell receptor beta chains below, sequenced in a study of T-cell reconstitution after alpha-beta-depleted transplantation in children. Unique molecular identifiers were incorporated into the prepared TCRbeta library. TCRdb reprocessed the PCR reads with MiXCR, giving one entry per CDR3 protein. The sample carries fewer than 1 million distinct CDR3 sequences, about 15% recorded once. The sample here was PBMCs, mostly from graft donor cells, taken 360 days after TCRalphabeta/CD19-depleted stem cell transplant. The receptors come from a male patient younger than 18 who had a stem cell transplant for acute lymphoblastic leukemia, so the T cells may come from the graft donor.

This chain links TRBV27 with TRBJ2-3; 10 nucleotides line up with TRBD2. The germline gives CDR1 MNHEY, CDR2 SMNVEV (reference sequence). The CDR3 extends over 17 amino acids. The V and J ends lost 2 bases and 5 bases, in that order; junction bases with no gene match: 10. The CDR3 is CASSLRRLAGVLDTQYF. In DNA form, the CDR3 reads TGTGCCAGCAGTTTAAGGAGGCTAGCGGGAGTCCTAGATACGCAGTATTTT.

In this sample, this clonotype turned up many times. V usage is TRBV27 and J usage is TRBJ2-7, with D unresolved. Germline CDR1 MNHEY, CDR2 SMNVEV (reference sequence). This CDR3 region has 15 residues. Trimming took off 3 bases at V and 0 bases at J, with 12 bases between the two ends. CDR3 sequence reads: CASSFGQPSSYEQYF. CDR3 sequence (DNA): TGTGCCAGCAGTTTTGGGCAGCCTAGCTCCTACGAGCAGTACTTC.

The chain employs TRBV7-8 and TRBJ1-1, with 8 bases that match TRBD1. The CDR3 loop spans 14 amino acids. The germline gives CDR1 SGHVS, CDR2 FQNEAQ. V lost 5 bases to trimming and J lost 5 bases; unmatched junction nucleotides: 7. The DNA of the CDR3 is TGTGCCAGCAGCAACCAGGGGGCTGGTACTGAAGCTTTCTTT. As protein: CASSNQGAGTEAFF.

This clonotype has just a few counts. As DNA, the CDR3 is TGTGCCAGCAGCTTAAATTTTGGCAGGGGAGGCGAGCAGTACTTC. This translates into CASSLNFGRGGEQYF. This chain joins TRBV7-7 and TRBJ2-7, with D tentatively TRBD1 or TRBD2 (6 bases each). The germline gives CDR1 SSHAT, CDR2 FNYEAQ (reference sequence). The CDR3 loop spans 15 amino acids. V lost 2 bases to trimming and J lost 6 bases, with 17 bases between them.

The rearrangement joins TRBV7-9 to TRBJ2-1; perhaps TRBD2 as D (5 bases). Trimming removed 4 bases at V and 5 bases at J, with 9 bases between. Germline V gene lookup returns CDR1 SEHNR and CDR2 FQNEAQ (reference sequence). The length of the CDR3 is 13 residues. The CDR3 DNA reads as TGTGCCAGCAGCTCCCATAGCGACAATGAGCAGTTCTTC. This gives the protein CASSSHSDNEQFF.

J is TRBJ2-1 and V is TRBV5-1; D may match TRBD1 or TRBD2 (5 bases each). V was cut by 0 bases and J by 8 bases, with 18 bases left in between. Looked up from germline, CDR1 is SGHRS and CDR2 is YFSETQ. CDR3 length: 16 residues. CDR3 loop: CASSLVPRGDADEQFF. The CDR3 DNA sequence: TGCGCCAGCAGCTTGGTTCCAAGGGGAGACGCCGATGAGCAGTTCTTC.

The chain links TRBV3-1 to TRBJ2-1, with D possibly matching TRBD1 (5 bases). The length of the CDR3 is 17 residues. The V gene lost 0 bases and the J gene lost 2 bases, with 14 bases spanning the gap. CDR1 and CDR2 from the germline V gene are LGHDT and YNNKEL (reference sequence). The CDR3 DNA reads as TGTGCCAGCAGCCAAGATCTAGGACACCAGACCTACAATGAGCAGTTCTTC. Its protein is CASSQDLGHQTYNEQFF.

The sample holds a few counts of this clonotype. The DNA of the CDR3 is TGTGCCAGCAGCTTACCCAGGACAGGCAACTATGGCTACACCTTC. This translates into CASSLPRTGNYGYTF. The rearrangement joins TRBV7-2 to TRBJ1-2, with TRBD1 identical over 7 bases. V lost 2 bases, J lost 2 bases, and 5 bases stayed unmatched. CDR3 length: 15 amino acids. The germline V gene has CDR1 SGHTA and CDR2 FQGNSA.

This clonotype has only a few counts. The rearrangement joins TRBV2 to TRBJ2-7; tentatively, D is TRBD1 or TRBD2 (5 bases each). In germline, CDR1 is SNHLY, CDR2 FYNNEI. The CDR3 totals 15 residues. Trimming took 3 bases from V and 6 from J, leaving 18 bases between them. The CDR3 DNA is TGTGCCAGCAGTGATTCCGGGACCCTTACAGCCGAGCAGTACTTC. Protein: CASSDSGTLTAEQYF.

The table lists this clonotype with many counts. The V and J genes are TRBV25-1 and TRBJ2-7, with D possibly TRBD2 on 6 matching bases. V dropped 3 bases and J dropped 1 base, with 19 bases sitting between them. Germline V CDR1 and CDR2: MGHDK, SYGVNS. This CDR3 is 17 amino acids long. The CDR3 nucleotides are TGTGCCAGCAGTGACGCCGGGATGGGAGGACCATCCTACGAGCAGTACTTC. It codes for CASSDAGMGGPSYEQYF.

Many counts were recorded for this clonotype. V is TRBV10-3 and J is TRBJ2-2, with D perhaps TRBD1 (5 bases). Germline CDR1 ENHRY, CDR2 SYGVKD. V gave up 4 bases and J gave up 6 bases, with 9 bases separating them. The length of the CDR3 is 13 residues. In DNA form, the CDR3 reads TGTGCCATCAGTGGCCAGGGATCCGGGGAGCTGTTTTTT. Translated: CAISGQGSGELFF.

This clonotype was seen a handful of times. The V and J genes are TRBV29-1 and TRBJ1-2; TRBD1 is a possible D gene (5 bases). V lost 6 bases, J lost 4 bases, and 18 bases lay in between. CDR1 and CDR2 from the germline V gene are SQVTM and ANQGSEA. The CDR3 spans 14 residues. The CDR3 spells CSVVQGGSFYGYTF. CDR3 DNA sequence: TGCAGCGTAGTCCAGGGTGGCAGCTTCTATGGCTACACCTTC. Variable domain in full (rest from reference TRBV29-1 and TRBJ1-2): SAVISQKPSRDICQRGTSLTIQCQVDSQVTMMFWYRQQPGQSLTLIATANQGSEATYESGFVIDKFPISRPNLTFSTLTVSNMSPEDSSIYLCSVVQGGSFYGYTFGSGTRLTVV.

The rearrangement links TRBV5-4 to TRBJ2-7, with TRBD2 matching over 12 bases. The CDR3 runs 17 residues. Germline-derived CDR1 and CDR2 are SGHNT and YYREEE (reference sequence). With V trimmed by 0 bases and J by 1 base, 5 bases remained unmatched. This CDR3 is CASSLGRLAGVSYEQYF. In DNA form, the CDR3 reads TGTGCCAGCAGCTTGGGGAGACTAGCGGGGGTATCCTACGAGCAGTACTTC. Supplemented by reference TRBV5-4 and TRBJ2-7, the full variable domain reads ETGVTQSPTHLIKTRGQQVTLRCSSQSGHNTVSWYQQALGQGPQFIFQYYREEENGRGNFPPRFSGLQFPNYSSELNVNALELDDSALYLCASSLGRLAGVSYEQYFGPGTRLTVT.

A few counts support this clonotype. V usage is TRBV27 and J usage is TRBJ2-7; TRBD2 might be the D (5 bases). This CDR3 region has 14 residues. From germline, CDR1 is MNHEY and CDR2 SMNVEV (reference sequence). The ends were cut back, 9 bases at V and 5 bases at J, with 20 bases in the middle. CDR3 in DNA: TGTGCCAGTTCTGTTCGAGGGTCTCGGGACGAGCAGTACTTC. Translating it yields CASSVRGSRDEQYF.

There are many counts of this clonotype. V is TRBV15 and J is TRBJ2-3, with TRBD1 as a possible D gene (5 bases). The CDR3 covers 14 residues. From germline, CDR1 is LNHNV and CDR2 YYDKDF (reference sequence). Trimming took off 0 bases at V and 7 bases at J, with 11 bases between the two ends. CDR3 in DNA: TGTGCCACCAGCAGAGACAAGGGGATCAATACGCAGTATTTT. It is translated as CATSRDKGINTQYF.

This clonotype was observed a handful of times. The CDR3 nucleotides read TGTGCCAGCAGTTCCACAGGGATGGGCATTCAGTACTTC. Translated: CASSSTGMGIQYF. This sequence joins TRBV28 and TRBJ2-4, with a tentative D call TRBD1 (6 bases). The CDR3 runs to 13 residues. The V gene's germline CDR1 is MDHEN and CDR2 SYDVKM. V was cut by 4 bases and J by 9 bases, with 13 bases left in between.

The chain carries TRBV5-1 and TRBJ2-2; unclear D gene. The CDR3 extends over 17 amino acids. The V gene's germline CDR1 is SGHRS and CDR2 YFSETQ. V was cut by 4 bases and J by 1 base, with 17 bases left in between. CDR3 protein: CASSLPNAIGNTGELFF. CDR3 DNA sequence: TGCGCCAGCAGCCTCCCTAACGCTATCGGGAACACCGGGGAGCTGTTTTTT.

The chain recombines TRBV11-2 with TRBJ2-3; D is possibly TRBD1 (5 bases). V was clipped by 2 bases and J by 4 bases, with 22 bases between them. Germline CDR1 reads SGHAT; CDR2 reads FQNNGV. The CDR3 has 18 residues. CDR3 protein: CASSLRGYLPPGADTQYF. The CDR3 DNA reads TGTGCCAGCAGCTTAAGGGGCTACCTCCCGCCTGGCGCAGATACGCAGTATTTT.